The source of this TCR beta chain is a study of T cell repertoires in cytomegalovirus infection. TCRdb analysed the reads with MiXCR anew, one entry per CDR3 protein. Of 900,000 to 950,000 distinct CDR3 sequences in the sample, roughly 30% were seen once. This clonotype was observed a few times. Its antigen remains unknown. The receptor comes from a human donor in good health (CMV status not recorded). Some clones in this sample may be carry-over from other donors' samples. Sequencing used cultured CD8+ T cells from PBMCs, obtained from culture after CMV antigen stimulation.

CDR3 sequence reads: CASSPFSGTSSSEQFF. The CDR3 bases are TGTGCCAGCAGCCCATTCTCCGGGACTAGCTCTTCTGAGCAGTTCTTC. J is TRBJ2-1 and V is TRBV9, with 9 bases that match TRBD2. Germline loops: CDR1 SGDLS, CDR2 YYNGEE. V gave up 4 bases and J gave up 9 bases; unmatched junction bases: 14. The CDR3 spans 16 residues. Combining the CDR3 with reference TRBV9 and TRBJ2-1 gives the whole variable domain DSGVTQTPKHLITATGQRVTLRCSPRSGDLSVYWYQQSLDQGLQFLIQYYNGEERAKGNILERFSAQQFPDLHSELNLSSLELGDSALYFCASSPFSGTSSSEQFFGPGTRLTVL.